The source of this T cell receptor beta chain is a study of OX40 agonist ivuxolimab in advanced cancers. Sequenced by immunoSEQ multiplex PCR; TCRdb stores in-frame clones only, minus some. The data contain about 93,000 clones, around 90% of them singletons. The CDR3 has 15 residues. After removal of 2 bases from V and 9 bases from J, the junction contained 6 bases not matched to a gene. The germline V gene encodes CDR1 GTSNPN and CDR2 SVGIG (reference sequence). The sequencing used CD4+ or CD8+ T cells sorted from blood, collected in a trial of the OX40 agonist ivuxolimab. This TCR derives from an adult with an advanced solid tumor such as melanoma, head and neck, liver or kidney cancer. The chain uses TRBV30 and TRBJ2-1; 14 bases match TRBD2. CDR3 residues: CAWSRLAGGPSEQFF. The CDR3 DNA reads as TGTGCCTGGAGTAGACTAGCGGGAGGGCCCAGTGAGCAGTTCTTC.